This T cell receptor (beta chain) was identified in a study of Tregs in tolerant kidney transplant recipients. Produced via immunoSEQ multiplex PCR; TCRdb's table is partial and in-frame only. The sample has about 240,000 clones; approximately 83% are singletons. The sequence came from a human donor in good health. Sequencing was done on a sample of CD4+ T cells from blood.

The CDR3 loop is CASGRDRVEKLFF. The DNA of the CDR3 is TGTGCCAGCGGCCGGGACAGGGTGGAAAAACTGTTTTTT. This sequence joins TRBV2 and TRBJ1-4; TRBD1 aligns across 9 bases. The CDR3 runs to 13 residues. The junction had 6 bases not matched to a gene; V was cut back by 8 bases and J by 8 bases. Germline lookup yields CDR1 SNHLY and CDR2 FYNNEI. Using reference TRBV2 and TRBJ1-4 for the parts outside the CDR3, the full variable domain is EPEVTQTPSHQVTQMGQEVILRCVPISNHLYFYWYRQILGQKVEFLVSFYNNEISEKSEIFDDQFSVERPDGSNFTLKIRSTKLEDSAMYFCASGRDRVEKLFFGSGTQLSVL.